This TCR beta chain comes out of a study of monozygotic twins with inflammatory bowel disease (dated by TCRdb to between 2018 and 2021). Regarding the research as a whole: The complete study included approximately 30 monozygotic twin pairs: 19 IBD-discordant Danish pairs and nine German pairs, of which four were IBD-concordant and five were IBD-discordant. Each individual had, on average, about 151 000 unique TCRalpha sequences and 181 000 unique TCRbeta sequences available for analysis. Within discordant pairs, disease-associated traits were sought mainly by comparing IBD patients with their genetically identical healthy co-twins.

The CDR3 measures 17 amino acids from cysteine to phenylalanine. The nucleotide record is missing. CDR1 SGHVS and CDR2 FQNEAQ were looked up in the germline V gene. Beyond this particular receptor, the publication reports: Differing immunosuppressive treatments among patients may have added background noise and inter-individual variability to the repertoires. Distinction between different T cell subtypes could not be achieved in the analysis. No single strong signal or clonotype linked to IBD turned up in the results, so the idea that one exists was not supported. Repertoire similarity did not differ between concordant and discordant twins, possibly due to limited statistical power. Fewer clonotypes were shared with other individuals by IBD patients than by healthy twins, most markedly in patients showing signs of disease activity. IBD patients had lower TCRbeta repertoire diversity, measured by the inverse Simpson index, than their healthy co-twins.

From each donor, an approximately 2.5 ml peripheral blood sample was collected into PAXgene tubes and stored at -80 degrees C. Total RNA was isolated from whole blood with the PAXgene blood miRNA kit on an automated QIAcube, without T cell sorting. Peripheral blood from monozygotic twin pairs, either concordant or discordant for inflammatory bowel disease, underwent deep TCRalpha and TCRbeta repertoire profiling that used unique molecular barcoding. Smoking habits were recorded for all twin pairs, with individuals classified as current, former or never smokers. Preparation of the library involved 5' RACE. For each TCR library, 3,500 to 4,000 ng of total RNA was used. For each sample, cDNA was synthesized in eight separate reactions using SMARTScribe reverse transcriptase. Unique molecular identifiers containing a 6-nucleotide sample barcode were introduced through template switching during cDNA synthesis. Two nested PCRs of approximately 16 and 10 cycles amplified the TCRalpha and TCRbeta cDNA, and bead purification followed each PCR. Before amplification, cDNA was treated with uracil DNA-glycosylase and purified using the QIAquick PCR purification kit. In the second PCR, Illumina TruSeq-compatible adapters and sample-specific barcodes were added. TapeStation and Qubit were used to check library quality and concentration, and 4 to 6.5 ng of each library went into the pool. The pooled libraries were sequenced with 2 x 100 bp reads and custom sequencing primers on an Illumina HiSeq2500 single-index Rapid Run. Processing in the source paper ran as follows. MiGEC version 1.2.6 was used for UMI-based consensus assembly, which corrected PCR and sequencing errors. MiXCR version 2.1.1 was used for V(D)J alignment, clonotype assembly and CDR3 extraction. Gene usage, clonotype sharing and MAIT/NKT TCR abundance were normalised by analysing the top 1000, 10 000 and 20 000 clonotypes per sample. After downsampling to 27 000 UMIs, diversity was calculated as the inverse Simpson index using the vegan R package. Paired Mann-Whitney U tests were applied to discordant twin pairs, with Benjamini-Hochberg correction for multiple testing. TCRdb reprocessed the sequencing reads and holds a single record per CDR3 protein sequence, with no DNA. The V and J calls were determined by TCRdb, not by the authors. This sample's table lists hundreds of thousands of distinct CDR3 sequences. Roughly 5.8% of the sample goes to the ten largest clones.

In regard to this clonotype: Its antigen is currently not known.

Sample: blood. This receptor was obtained from a human donor with ulcerative colitis or Crohn's disease, or a healthy co-twin of an affected twin (not recorded which). The chain was built from TRBV7-8 and TRBJ2-2; TCRdb's D call, TRBD2, is unchecked because there is no DNA. Here the CDR3 is given as CASSVVTGTRNTGELFF.